These T cell receptor beta chains were read from a single sample in a study of T cell repertoires in cytomegalovirus infection. TCRdb re-analysed the reads in MiXCR, keeping a single row per CDR3 protein. The data show roughly 640,000 distinct CDR3 sequences, with 20% to 30% seen just once and 6.5% to 10% held by the top ten. What was sequenced was CD8+ T cells from PBMCs. These receptors all come from a human donor in good health (CMV status not recorded). Some clones in this sample may be carry-over from other donors' samples. CDR3s include the opening cysteine and the closing phenylalanine or tryptophan. Part of the rows lack a size; the others show once, few, many or a class for expanded clones.

CDR3aa,abundance,j_gene,v_gene
CASSLFKETREWEQFF,NA,TRBJ2-1,TRBV7-2
CASSLAGGQRTQYF,many,TRBJ2-5,TRBV12-3/TRBV12-4
CASSVRGRTDTQYF,NA,TRBJ2-3,TRBV9
CASSGTWGRGDTQYF,NA,TRBJ2-3,TRBV10-2
CSVGPRDSKDGYTF,NA,TRBJ1-2,TRBV29-1
CASKDVRGYQPQHF,many,TRBJ1-5,TRBV27
CASSQDEGLATYEQYF,few,TRBJ2-7,TRBV4-1
CTIRVYEQYF,NA,TRBJ2-7,TRBV2
CASSHPREAASNTEAFF,few,TRBJ1-1,TRBV7-2
CASSQGLSNEQFF,NA,TRBJ2-1,TRBV4-1
CASSLRRRNQPQHF,NA,TRBJ1-5,TRBV28
CASSQDRGDGYTF,few,TRBJ1-2,TRBV4-1
CASSPGHMNTEAFF,few,TRBJ1-1,TRBV4-3
CASSIAPGIYEQYF,few,TRBJ2-7,TRBV5-1
CASSLGGLDEQYF,NA,TRBJ2-7,TRBV7-6
CSARDGNQPQHF,many,TRBJ1-5,TRBV20-1
CASSLWGVRSGYTF,NA,TRBJ1-2,TRBV28
CASLTTKAVANSPLHF,few,TRBJ1-6,TRBV28
CASSQWYEQFF,few,TRBJ2-1,TRBV7-9
CASSSRPHFDEQFF,many,TRBJ2-1,TRBV7-9
CASSQERWTGDGYTF,NA,TRBJ1-2,TRBV4-1
CASSLGVSIGFDTEAFF,many,TRBJ1-1,TRBV28
CASSAPEGNEQFF,NA,TRBJ2-1,TRBV25-1
CASSYSAGVDTQYF,NA,TRBJ2-3,TRBV6-2/TRBV6-3
CASSYSTSTEAFF,few,TRBJ1-1,TRBV6-5
CASRGSRTSYHGYTF,many,TRBJ1-2,TRBV28
CASSLLAAEQFF,few,TRBJ2-1,TRBV5-1
CASSFAGQTNEKLFF,few,TRBJ1-4,TRBV2
CASSSALERESTDTQYF,few,TRBJ2-3,TRBV13
CASSLSGGGALSGEQFF,few,TRBJ2-1,TRBV7-8
CSGLIRDGTTGELFF,few,TRBJ2-2,TRBV29-1
CSVVQGPSSYNEQFF,NA,TRBJ2-1,TRBV29-1